Only a few counts were recorded for the clone carrying this TCR beta chain. The antigen is unknown. TCRdb ran MiXCR on the RT-PCR reads and lists one entry per CDR3 protein. The repertoire has roughly 700,000 distinct CDR3 sequences, approximately 15% of them found once; the top ten carry around 7.3%. The entry originates in a study of response to subunit inactivated influenza vaccine. General observations from the study: Few new T cells, the authors suggested, are recruited by each seasonal influenza vaccination.

Between the trimmed V and J ends, which lost 4 bases and 2 bases, there was a span of 18 bases. The germline V gene encodes CDR1 SGHDN and CDR2 FVKESK. This CDR3 is built from 16 residues. The V and J genes are TRBV14 and TRBJ2-7; tentatively, D is TRBD1 or TRBD2 (6 bases each). The clonotype comes from a man aged 50 to 59 who received an inactivated influenza vaccine. The sample was PBMCs from blood, taken 14 to 15 days before vaccination. CDR3 bases: TGTGCCAGCAGCCCCTTTTCAGGCGGGACACCCTACGAGCAGTACTTC. It translates to CASSPFSGGTPYEQYF.